This T cell receptor (beta chain) is from a study of CD8 T cells in ankylosing spondylitis (dated by TCRdb to between 2016 and 2019). Concerning the study at large: The study profiled T cell receptor beta repertoires in healthy donors and ankylosing spondylitis patients to find disease-linked TCR variants. The whole study cohort included 108 healthy donors and about two dozen ankylosing spondylitis patients. Samples of peripheral blood were taken, and for ankylosing spondylitis patients, synovial fluid was collected as well.

The table lists this clonotype with a few counts. Its antigen specificity is not known. No quality values exist for individual bases; no much larger clone is one base distant. Sequencing was carried out with an Illumina HiSeq 2500. Quantitative 5'-RACE with molecular barcodes was the method used to prepare the TCR beta libraries. For the original study's pipeline: A new computational method, built on a probabilistic model of VDJ rearrangement, was used to identify disease-linked TCR variants. TCRdb passed the public sequencing reads through fastp at Q25 and MiXCR, retaining productive beta sequences. Rows are unified per CDR3 protein, each entry keeping the most common DNA and genes. The V and J calls and clone size come from TCRdb's table, not from the authors' own analysis. A total of about 240,000 distinct CDR3 sequences appear in this sample, roughly a quarter of them only once. The ten largest make up 0.6% to 0.75% of the sample.

Summary of the overall study and its limitations: A CD8+ phenotype was shown by the disease-linked clones, which were found at relatively low frequencies in peripheral blood. Some of the motif variants had been reported before in the synovial fluid and blood of reactive arthritis patients, a finding that suggests common disease-initiation mechanisms. The disease-linked clones were reported to be significantly enriched in matched synovial fluid samples from ankylosing spondylitis patients. A TCR beta motif of about 8 highly homologous amino acid variants appeared characteristic of blood from ankylosing spondylitis patients.

Reading from cysteine to phenylalanine, the CDR3 counts 12 amino acids. The retained sequence is limited to the CDR3, 36 bases, with the frame set at the first base. According to the germline V gene, CDR1 reads SQVTM and CDR2 reads ANQGSEA. V is reduced by 4 bases and J by 2 bases, leaving a spacing of 8 bases between them. The sequenced sample was blood, either unsorted or a sorted T cell fraction (not recorded which). This TCR derives from a male donor with ankylosing spondylitis or in good health (not recorded which). Here the chain combines TRBV29-1 and TRBJ2-5; confidence is insufficient to name the D gene. This receptor carries the CDR3 CSVVQSQETQYF. The bases are TGCAGCGTTGTACAGTCACAAGAGACCCAGTACTTC.